This T cell receptor beta chain was documented in a study of blood T cell repertoires in COVID-19 (dated by TCRdb to about 2020). In the study overall: The collaborator samples originated in the United States, Italy and Spain and spanned the acute and convalescent phases of COVID-19. The prospective study material was composed of cDNA or gDNA derived from T cells, B-cell-depleted T cells, or PBMCs. Subjects who had been exposed to COVID-19, were actively infected with it, or had recovered from it provided the deeply sampled blood TCRbeta repertoires that made up the dataset. The repertoires were made available in a free public database intended to serve as a resource for research on the immune response to SARS-CoV-2. Samples came from the ongoing ImmuneRACE study (first 160 participants) plus 1,254 subjects from 6 global collaborators. Sample metadata almost always included a de-identified subject ID, COVID-19 status, age in years and sex. Where HLA class I and class II types were available, the types were taken from metadata supplied by the sample provider, not from assay-based typing.

Concerning this clone itself: Its antigen is unknown. Base quality data are lacking; no much larger clone is found one base away.

TCRbeta CDR3 regions were amplified from genomic DNA using the immunoSEQ Assay, a bias-controlled multiplex PCR. The authors' analysis ran thus. The number of nucleated cells in each sample was estimated by amplification of reference gene primers within the assay. To quantify the absolute abundance of each unique TCRbeta CDR3 rearrangement, sequence reads were collapsed and filtered. Productive Simpson clonality was computed per sample as the square root of Simpson's diversity index over productive rearrangements. TCRdb took this table from immuneACCESS and kept in-frame rearrangements with V and J called. Such tables lack part of the clones; where checked against another copy, unresolved V genes explain under half of the gap, and the rest is unexplained. The V and J calls and the clone size are those of that table, but D and trimming were determined from the DNA. For this sample the table gives more than 200,000 clones, of which 70% to 90% were detected only once. The top ten clonotypes cover 1.5% to 2% of the sample.

Participants in the prospective study were aged about 18 to 100 years, lived in some 24 United States geographic areas, and enrolled through a virtual design. To assign participants to cohorts, the prospective study relied on clinical history that participants themselves reported in a screening survey and a study questionnaire. Recovered participants in ImmuneRACE Cohort 3 were defined as having two consecutive negative NP/OP PCR tests, clearance from a healthcare professional, or resolution of symptoms. Mobile phlebotomists in the prospective study collected whole blood, serum and a nasopharyngeal or oropharyngeal swab from every participant. Over a roughly 2-month period, participants in the prospective study had the option of providing additional blood draws and questionnaires. Blood samples from the prospective study were shipped frozen or at room temperature prior to DNA extraction. CDR1 and CDR2 are read off the germline V gene as ENHRY and SYGVKD. A distance of 11 bases separates the germline ends of V and J, which lose 7 bases and 0 bases respectively. The CDR3 sequence holds 14 residues, the cysteine and phenylalanine included. Only the CDR3 region is kept as DNA, spanning 42 bases read in frame from base 1.

Overall results and qualifications from the work: How much clinical and demographic metadata was included differed by source and by participant, and the metadata was provided uncurated.

Sequenced material: PBMCs or T cells enriched from blood (not recorded which). The chain couples TRBV10-3 to TRBJ2-3; the D gene lacks a confident call. The TCR originated in a woman aged 45 to 65 who had recovered from COVID-19. The DNA sequence is TGTGCCATCAACGACCAGACTAGCACAGATACGCAGTATTTT. The encoded protein is CAINDQTSTDTQYF.